The clone carrying this T cell receptor beta chain showed up just a few times. Trimming cost V 6 bases and J 6 bases; bases outside gene matches: 8. The CDR3 has 14 amino acids. Germline loops: CDR1 SGHDN, CDR2 FVKESK. Primers for the PCR totalled 60 Vbeta and 13 Jbeta. Here immunoSEQ multiplex PCR was the method, and the copy in TCRdb shows in-frame clones only, minus some. The table records around 63,000 clones, around four fifths of them present only once. The sample comes from a study of cytomegalovirus exposure and HLA in healthy donors. The V gene is TRBV14, the J gene TRBJ2-1; 7 bases fit TRBD2. The sequence came from a man between 35 and 55 years old in good health and CMV-seronegative. The specimen sequenced was PBMCs. CDR3 loop: CASRSSTGGNEQFF. The CDR3 region has the DNA TGTGCCAGCAGGTCGTCCACGGGGGGCAATGAGCAGTTCTTC.